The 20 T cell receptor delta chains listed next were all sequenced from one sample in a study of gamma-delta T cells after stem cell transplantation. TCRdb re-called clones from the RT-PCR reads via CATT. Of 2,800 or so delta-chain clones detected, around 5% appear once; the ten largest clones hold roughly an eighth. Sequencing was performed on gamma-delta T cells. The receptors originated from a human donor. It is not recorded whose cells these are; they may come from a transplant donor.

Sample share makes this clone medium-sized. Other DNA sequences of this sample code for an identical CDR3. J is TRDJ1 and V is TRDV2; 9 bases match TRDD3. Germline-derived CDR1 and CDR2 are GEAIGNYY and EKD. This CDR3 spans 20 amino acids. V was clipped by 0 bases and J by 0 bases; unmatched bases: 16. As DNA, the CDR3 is TGTGCCTGTGACACCGTAGGTGTACTGGGGGAAACAAAACACACCGATAAACTCATCTTT. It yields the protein CACDTVGVLGETKHTDKLIF.

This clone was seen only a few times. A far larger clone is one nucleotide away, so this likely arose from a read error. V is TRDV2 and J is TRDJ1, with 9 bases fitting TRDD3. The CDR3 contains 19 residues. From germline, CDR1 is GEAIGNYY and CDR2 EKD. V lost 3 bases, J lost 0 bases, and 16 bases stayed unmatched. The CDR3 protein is CACDSLGDSSSANTDKLIF. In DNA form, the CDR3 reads TGTGCCTGTGACTCGCTGGGGGATTCTTCGTCGGCCAACACCGATAAACTCATCTTT.

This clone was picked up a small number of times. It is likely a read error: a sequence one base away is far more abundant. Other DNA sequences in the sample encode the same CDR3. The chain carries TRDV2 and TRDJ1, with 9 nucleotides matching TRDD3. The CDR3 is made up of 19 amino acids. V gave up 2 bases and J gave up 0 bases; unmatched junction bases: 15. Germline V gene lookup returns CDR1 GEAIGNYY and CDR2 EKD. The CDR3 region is CACDRILLGDTPYTDKLIF. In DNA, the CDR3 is TGTGCCTGTGACAGGATCTTACTGGGGGACACCCCTTACACCGATAAACTCATCTTT.

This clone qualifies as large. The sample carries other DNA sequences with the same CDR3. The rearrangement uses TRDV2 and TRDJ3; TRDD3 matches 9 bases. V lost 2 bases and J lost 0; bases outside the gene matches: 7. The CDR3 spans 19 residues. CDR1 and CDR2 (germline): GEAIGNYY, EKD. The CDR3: CACDILLGESSWDTRQMFF. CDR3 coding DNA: TGTGCCTGTGACATACTACTGGGGGAGAGCTCCTGGGACACCCGACAGATGTTTTTC.

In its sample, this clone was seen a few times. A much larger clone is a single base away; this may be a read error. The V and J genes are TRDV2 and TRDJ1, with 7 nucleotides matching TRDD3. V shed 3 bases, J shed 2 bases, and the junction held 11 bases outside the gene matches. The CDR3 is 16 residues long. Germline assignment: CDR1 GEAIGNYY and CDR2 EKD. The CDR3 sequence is CACDPLGATRTDKLIF. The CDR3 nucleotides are TGTGCCTGTGACCCGCTGGGGGCTACGCGGACCGATAAACTCATCTTT.

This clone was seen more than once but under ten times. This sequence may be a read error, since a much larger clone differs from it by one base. The CDR3 coding sequence is TGTGCCCGTGACCCACTGGGGGCTCCAACCGATAAACTCATCTTT. Amino acid sequence: CARDPLGAPTDKLIF. The chain links TRDV2 to TRDJ1, with TRDD3 matching over 8 bases. The CDR3 spans 15 residues. The germline V gene has CDR1 GEAIGNYY and CDR2 EKD.

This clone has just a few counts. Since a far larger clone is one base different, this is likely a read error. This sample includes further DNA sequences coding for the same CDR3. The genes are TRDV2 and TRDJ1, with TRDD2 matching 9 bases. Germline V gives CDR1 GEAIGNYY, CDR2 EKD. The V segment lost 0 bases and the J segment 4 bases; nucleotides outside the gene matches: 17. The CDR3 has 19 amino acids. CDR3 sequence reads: CACDTHLPTIRGDYDKLIF. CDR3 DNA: TGTGCCTGTGACACCCACCTTCCTACGATCCGTGGGGACTACGATAAACTCATCTTT.

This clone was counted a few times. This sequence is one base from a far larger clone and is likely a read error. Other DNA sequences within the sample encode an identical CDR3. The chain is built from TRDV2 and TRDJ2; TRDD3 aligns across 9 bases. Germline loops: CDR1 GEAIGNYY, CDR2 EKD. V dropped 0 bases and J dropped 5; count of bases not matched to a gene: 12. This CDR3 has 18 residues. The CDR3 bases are TGTGCCTGTGACACCATTACTGGGGGACGGGATTTAACAGCACAACTCTTCTTT. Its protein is CACDTITGGRDLTAQLFF.

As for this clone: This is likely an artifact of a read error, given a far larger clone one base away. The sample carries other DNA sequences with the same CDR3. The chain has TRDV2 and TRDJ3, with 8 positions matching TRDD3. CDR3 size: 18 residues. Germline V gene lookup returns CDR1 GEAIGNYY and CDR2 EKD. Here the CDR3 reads CACDSWGNDPWDTRQMFF. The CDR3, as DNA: TGTGCCTGTGACAGCTGGGGGAACGACCCCTGGGACACCCGACAGATGTTCTTC.

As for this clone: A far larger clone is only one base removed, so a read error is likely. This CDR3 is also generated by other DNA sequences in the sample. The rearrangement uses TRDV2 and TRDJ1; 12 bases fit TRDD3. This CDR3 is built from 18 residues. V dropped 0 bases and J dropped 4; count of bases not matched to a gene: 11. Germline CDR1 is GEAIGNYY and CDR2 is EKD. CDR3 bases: TGTGCCTGTGACACCGCTGCGAACTGGGGGATACAGGGCGATAAACTCATCTTT. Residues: CACDTAANWGIQGDKLIF.

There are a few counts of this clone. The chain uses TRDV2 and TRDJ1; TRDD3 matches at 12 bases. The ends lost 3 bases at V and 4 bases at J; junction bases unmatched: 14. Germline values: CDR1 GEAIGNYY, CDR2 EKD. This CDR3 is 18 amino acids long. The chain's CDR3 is CACDPLRDWGIQGDKLIF. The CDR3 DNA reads TGTGCCTGTGACCCCTTAAGGGACTGGGGGATACAGGGCGATAAACTCATCTTT.

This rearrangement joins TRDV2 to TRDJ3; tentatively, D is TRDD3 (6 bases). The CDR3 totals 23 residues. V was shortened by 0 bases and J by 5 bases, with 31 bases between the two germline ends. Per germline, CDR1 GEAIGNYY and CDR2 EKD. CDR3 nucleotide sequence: TGTGCCTGTGACACCATCGCCTCCGATACAACTGGGTGTGATATCGGGGACACCCGACAGATGTTTTTC. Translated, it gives CACDTIASDTTGCDIGDTRQMFF.

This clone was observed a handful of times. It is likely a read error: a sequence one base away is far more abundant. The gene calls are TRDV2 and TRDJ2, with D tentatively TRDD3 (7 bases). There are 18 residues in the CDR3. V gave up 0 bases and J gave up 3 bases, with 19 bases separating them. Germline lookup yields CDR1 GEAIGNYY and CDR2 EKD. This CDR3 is CACDTVGGLNSLTAQLFF. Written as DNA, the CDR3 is TGTGCCTGTGACACCGTTGGGGGACTCAATAGTCTGACAGCACAACTCTTCTTT.

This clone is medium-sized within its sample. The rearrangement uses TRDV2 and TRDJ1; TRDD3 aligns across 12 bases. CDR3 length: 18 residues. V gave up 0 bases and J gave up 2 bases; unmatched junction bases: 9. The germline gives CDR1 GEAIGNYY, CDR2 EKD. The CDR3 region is CACDTGFLGDTRTDKLIF. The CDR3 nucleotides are TGTGCCTGTGACACCGGTTTTCTGGGGGATACGCGAACCGATAAACTCATCTTT.

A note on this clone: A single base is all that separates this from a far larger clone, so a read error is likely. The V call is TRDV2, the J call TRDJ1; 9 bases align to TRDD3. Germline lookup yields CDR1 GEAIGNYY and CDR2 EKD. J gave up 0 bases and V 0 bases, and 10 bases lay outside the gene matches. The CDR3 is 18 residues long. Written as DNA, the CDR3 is TGTGCCTGTGACACCGCTTTAACTGGGGGACCGTACACCGATAAACTCATCTTT. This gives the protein CACDTALTGGPYTDKLIF.

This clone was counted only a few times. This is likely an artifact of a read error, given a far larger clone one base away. The chain's CDR3 is CACDAHLPTIRGDYDKLIF. The CDR3 bases are TGTGCCTGTGACGCCCACCTTCCTACAATCCGTGGGGACTACGATAAACTCATCTTT. The gene calls are TRDV2 and TRDJ1, with 9 bases fitting TRDD2. The CDR3 spans 19 residues. Germline CDR1 and CDR2: GEAIGNYY and EKD. With 3 bases clipped from V and 4 bases from J, the junction kept 20 bases outside the gene matches.

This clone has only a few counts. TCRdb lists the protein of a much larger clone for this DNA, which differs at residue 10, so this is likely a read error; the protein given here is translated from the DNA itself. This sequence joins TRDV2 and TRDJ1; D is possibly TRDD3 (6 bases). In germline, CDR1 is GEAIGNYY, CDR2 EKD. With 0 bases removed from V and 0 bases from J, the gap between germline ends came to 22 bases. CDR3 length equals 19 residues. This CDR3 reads CACDTVTSGVPRYTDKLIF. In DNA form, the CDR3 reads TGTGCCTGTGACACCGTCACATCTGGGGTTCCGAGGTACACCGATAAACTCATCTTT.

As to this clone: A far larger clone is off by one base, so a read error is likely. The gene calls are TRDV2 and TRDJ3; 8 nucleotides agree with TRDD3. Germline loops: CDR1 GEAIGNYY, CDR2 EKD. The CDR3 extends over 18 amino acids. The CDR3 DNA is TGTGCCTGTGACAGCTGGGGGAACGACCCCTGGGACACCCGACAGACGTTTTTC. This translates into CACDSWGNDPWDTRQTFF.

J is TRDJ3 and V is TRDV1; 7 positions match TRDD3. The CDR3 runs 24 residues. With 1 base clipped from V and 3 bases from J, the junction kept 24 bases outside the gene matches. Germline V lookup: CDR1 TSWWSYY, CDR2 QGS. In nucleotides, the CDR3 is TGTGCTCTTGGGGAACCTCAAAGTCTTCGTGCTAGGGGATATTTAGGCTGGGACACCCGACAGATGTTTTTC. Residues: CALGEPQSLRARGYLGWDTRQMFF.

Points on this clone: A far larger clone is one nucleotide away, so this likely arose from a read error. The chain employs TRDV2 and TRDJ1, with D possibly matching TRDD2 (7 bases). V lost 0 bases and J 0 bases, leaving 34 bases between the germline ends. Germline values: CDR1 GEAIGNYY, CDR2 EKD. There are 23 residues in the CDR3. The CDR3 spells CACDTVRPIPTSGMQEYTDKLIF. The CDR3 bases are TGTGCCTGTGACACCGTACGGCCTATTCCTACGTCGGGGATGCAGGAGTACACCGATAAACTCATCTTT.